A single T cell receptor (beta chain) is shown here with its context. Assay used: immunoSEQ multiplex PCR; TCRdb lists only in-frame clones, some missing. The repertoire includes approximately 63,000 clones, approximately 92% of them detected once, and 2% sits in the top ten. The V and J ends lost 2 bases and 4 bases, in that order; junction bases with no gene match: 5. Germline assignment: CDR1 MNHEY and CDR2 SMNVEV (reference sequence). The CDR3 has 15 amino acids. This sample is part of a study of T cell changes during pregnancy in multiple sclerosis. This rearrangement joins TRBV27 to TRBJ2-1, with TRBD2 identical over 7 bases. The input for sequencing was peripheral blood, taken in the third trimester of pregnancy. The sequence was obtained from a female donor in good health, enrolled as a control in a pregnancy study. The CDR3 DNA reads as TGTGCCAGCAGTTTAATGGGGGGGGTTTACAATGAGCAGTTCTTC. Translating gives CASSLMGGVYNEQFF.